These 27 T cell receptor beta chains originate from one sample sequenced in a study of spatial heterogeneity in lung cancer. The time point was: blood at routine non-recurrence follow-up after resection. TCRdb reprocessed the 5' RACE reads via MiXCR and lists one record per CDR3 protein. The profile shows under 25,000 distinct CDR3 sequences, over 8% of them singletons. Material: PBMCs, obtained at follow-up. The source of these receptors is a female donor with early-stage non-small cell lung cancer.

This clonotype was counted ten times or more. This chain links TRBV20-1 with TRBJ1-5; the D gene is possibly TRBD1 (5 bases). The CDR3 contains 15 residues. Trimming took 6 bases from V and 2 from J, leaving 17 bases between them. Germline CDR1 is DFQATT and CDR2 is SNEGSKA (reference sequence). The CDR3 loop reads CSARGRPAGNQPQHF. The CDR3 nucleotides are TGCAGTGCGAGGGGCCGCCCAGCCGGCAATCAGCCCCAGCATTTT.

The chain joins TRBV15 to TRBJ2-1, with TRBD2 matching 9 bases. Germline assignment: CDR1 LNHNV and CDR2 YYDKDF (reference sequence). The ends lost 3 bases at V and 4 bases at J; junction bases unmatched: 4. CDR3 length equals 15 residues. The chain's CDR3 is CATSRTSGFYNEQFF. For the CDR3, the DNA is TGTGCCACCAGCAGGACTAGCGGATTTTACAATGAGCAGTTCTTC.

In its sample, this clonotype was seen a few times. The chain is built from TRBV7-9 and TRBJ1-1; D gene ambiguous. The CDR3 is made up of 12 amino acids. Germline CDR1 SEHNR, CDR2 FQNEAQ (reference sequence). V was trimmed by 5 bases and J by 5 bases, leaving 9 bases between them. CDR3 DNA: TGTGCCAGCAGCGTTGGGAGAACTGAAGCTTTCTTT. Its translation is CASSVGRTEAFF.

There are many counts of this clonotype. The rearrangement uses TRBV7-3 and TRBJ2-7; 9 bases agree with TRBD1. CDR3 size: 15 residues. The ends lost 5 bases at V and 5 bases at J; junction bases unmatched: 10. In germline, CDR1 is SGHTA, CDR2 FQGTGA. DNA for the CDR3: TGTGCCAGCAGCCCCGGGACAGGGAAAGAGGACGAGCAGTACTTC. Translation: CASSPGTGKEDEQYF.

This clonotype has a count of ten or more. The chain carries TRBV5-1 and TRBJ2-1; D possibly uses TRBD1 or TRBD2 (5 bases each). Germline values: CDR1 SGHRS, CDR2 YFSETQ. Deletions cut 0 bases from V and 9 bases from J, with 10 bases between. The CDR3 sequence is 13 residues long. CDR3 sequence (DNA): TGCGCCAGCAGCTTGGACCCGGGACGTGAGCAGTTCTTC. This gives the protein CASSLDPGREQFF.

This clonotype was seen at least ten times. This rearrangement joins TRBV4-1 to TRBJ1-1, with 10 bases fitting TRBD1. There are 16 residues in the CDR3. Germline-derived CDR1 and CDR2 are MGHRA and YSYEKL. Losses at the gene ends were 3 bases for V and 9 bases for J; bases not matched to a gene: 13. The CDR3 DNA reads TGCGCCAGCAGCCAGACATGGGACAGGGGCCTTCCTCAAGCTTTCTTT. It is translated as CASSQTWDRGLPQAFF.

As to this clonotype: Given a much more abundant clone one base away, this may be a read error. The CDR3 coding sequence is TGCGCCAGCAGCAATTATCTGACAGACATGAACACTGAAGCTTCCTTT. Encoded protein: CASSNYLTDMNTEASF. The chain is built from TRBV5-1 and TRBJ1-1, with a tentative D call TRBD1 (5 bases). Germline CDR1 SGHRS, CDR2 YFSETQ. CDR3 length: 16 residues.

This clonotype was counted at least ten times. The V gene is TRBV29-1, the J gene TRBJ2-1, with 8 nucleotides matching TRBD1. J was trimmed by 6 bases and V by 3 bases; bases with no gene match: 1. The CDR3 covers 12 residues. Per the germline V gene, CDR1 is SQVTM and CDR2 is ANQGSEA. CDR3 region: CSVEGTGNEQFF. CDR3 nucleotide sequence: TGCAGCGTTGAGGGGACAGGCAATGAGCAGTTCTTC.

V usage is TRBV2 and J usage is TRBJ2-2; 7 bases agree with TRBD2. Germline lookup yields CDR1 SNHLY and CDR2 FYNNEI. V was clipped by 6 bases and J by 3 bases; unmatched bases: 4. The CDR3 has 14 amino acids. CDR3 loop: CASRGLADTGELFF. The DNA of the CDR3 is TGTGCCAGCAGAGGGCTAGCGGACACCGGGGAGCTGTTTTTT.

This chain uses TRBV7-9 with TRBJ1-6, with D unresolved. Between the trimmed V and J ends, which lost 3 bases and 9 bases, there was a span of 12 bases. CDR1 SEHNR and CDR2 FQNEAQ come from the germline V gene (reference sequence). The CDR3 runs to 14 residues. DNA for the CDR3: TGTGCCAGCAGCTTTCGAGGGAGTTCTTCACCCCTCCACTTT. It yields the protein CASSFRGSSSPLHF.

This clonotype was counted many times. The rearrangement joins TRBV7-2 to TRBJ1-2; no definite D call. The CDR3 is 12 residues long. V lost 5 bases, J lost 7 bases, and 11 bases lay in between. CDR1 SGHTA and CDR2 FQGNSA come from the germline V gene. CDR3 protein: CASSQDIGGYTF. CDR3 DNA: TGTGCCAGCAGCCAGGATATAGGTGGCTACACCTTC. The full variable domain, with the rest looked up from reference TRBV7-2 and TRBJ1-2, is GAGVSQSPSNKVTEKGKDVELRCDPISGHTALYWYRQSLGQGLEFLIYFQGNSAPDKSGLPSDRFSAERTGGSVSTLTIQRTQQEDSAVYLCASSQDIGGYTFGSGTRLTVV.

This clonotype was seen at least ten times. The chain joins TRBV5-4 to TRBJ2-1; TRBD2 matches at 14 bases. The J segment lost 6 bases and the V segment lost 0 bases, leaving 2 bases of the junction unmatched. The CDR3 totals 16 residues. Germline values: CDR1 SGHNT, CDR2 YYREEE (reference sequence). CDR3 residues: CASSLDGLAGGNEQFF. CDR3 DNA sequence: TGTGCCAGCAGCTTGGACGGACTAGCGGGAGGCAATGAGCAGTTCTTC.

The sample holds many counts of this clonotype. This CDR3 is CASSLAGNGRREQFF. The CDR3, as DNA: TGTGCCAGCAGCTTAGCTGGGAATGGGAGGAGAGAGCAGTTCTTC. This chain connects TRBV7-9 to TRBJ2-1; perhaps TRBD2 as D (6 bases). Trimming left V 0 bases short and J 10 bases short, with 16 bases between. CDR1 is SEHNR and CDR2 is FQNEAQ in the germline V gene (reference sequence). CDR3 length: 15 amino acids. The full variable domain, with the rest looked up from reference TRBV7-9 and TRBJ2-1, is DTGVSQNPRHKITKRGQNVTFRCDPISEHNRLYWYRQTLGQGPEFLTYFQNEAQLEKSRLLSDRFSAERPKGSFSTLEIQRTEQGDSAMYLCASSLAGNGRREQFFGPGTRLTVL.

This clonotype was recorded at least ten times. The gene calls are TRBV29-1 and TRBJ2-3; no clear D. This CDR3 is 15 amino acids long. Germline CDR1 is SQVTM and CDR2 is ANQGSEA. The V gene lost 6 bases and the J gene lost 0 bases, with 16 bases spanning the gap. CDR3 in amino acids: CSVRPLRPSTDTQYF. CDR3 coding DNA: TGCAGCGTGCGCCCCTTACGTCCTAGCACAGATACGCAGTATTTT.

This clonotype was recorded many times. V and J are TRBV12-3 or TRBV12-4 and TRBJ2-7, with a tentative D call TRBD1 (6 bases). Trimming cost V 6 bases and J 0 bases, with 12 bases left between them. The CDR3 totals 14 residues. Written as DNA, the CDR3 is TGTGCCAGCAGAATGACAGGCCGCTCCTACGAGCAGTACTTC. Protein sequence: CASRMTGRSYEQYF.

The V and J genes are TRBV20-1 and TRBJ2-4; a weak D match, TRBD2 (5 bases). There are 15 residues in the CDR3. V was clipped by 0 bases and J by 0 bases, with 9 bases between them. In germline, CDR1 is DFQATT, CDR2 SNEGSKA (reference sequence). Here the CDR3 DNA reads TGCAGTGCTAGAGAATACGGGATAGCCAAAAACATTCAGTACTTC. Translation: CSAREYGIAKNIQYF.

This clonotype was seen ten or more times. A junction boundary mismatches the germline segment, possibly from a read error. The V gene is TRBV7-7, the J gene TRBJ2-2; D is unclear. CDR3 size: 15 residues. Per germline, CDR1 SSHAT and CDR2 FNYEAQ (reference sequence). The CDR3 nucleotides are TGTGCTAGCAGCTCTATGAAGGGTCAAACCGGGGAGCTGTTTTTT. Its translation: CASSSMKGQTGELFF.

This clonotype showed up many times. V gene TRBV2 combines with J gene TRBJ2-2; 10 positions agree with TRBD2. The CDR3 runs 16 residues. V dropped 6 bases and J dropped 2; count of bases not matched to a gene: 6. CDR1 SNHLY and CDR2 FYNNEI come from the germline V gene. The CDR3 DNA is TGTGCCAGCAGGGGAACTAGCGGGGCTAACACCGGGGAGCTGTTTTTT. This translates into CASRGTSGANTGELFF. The full variable domain, rest sourced from reference TRBV2 and TRBJ2-2, is EPEVTQTPSHQVTQMGQEVILRCVPISNHLYFYWYRQILGQKVEFLVSFYNNEISEKSEIFDDQFSVERPDGSNFTLKIRSTKLEDSAMYFCASRGTSGANTGELFFGEGSRLTVL.

This clonotype was seen at least ten times. The rearrangement joins TRBV28 to TRBJ2-1; D ambiguous. V dropped 2 bases and J dropped 4 bases, with 3 bases sitting between them. Germline V gene lookup returns CDR1 MDHEN and CDR2 SYDVKM. CDR3 length: 12 amino acids. The chain's CDR3 is CASSLGYNEQFF. The CDR3 DNA sequence: TGTGCCAGCAGTTTAGGATACAATGAGCAGTTCTTC. The full variable domain, with the rest looked up from reference TRBV28 and TRBJ2-1, is DVKVTQSSRYLVKRTGEKVFLECVQDMDHENMFWYRQDPGLGLRLIYFSYDVKMKEKGDIPEGYSVSREKKERFSLILESASTNQTSMYLCASSLGYNEQFFGPGTRLTVL.

This clonotype has a count of ten or more. The chain recombines TRBV20-1 with TRBJ1-4; 7 bases are shared with TRBD1. J gave up 7 bases and V 5 bases, and 10 bases lay outside the gene matches. The CDR3 is made up of 14 amino acids. CDR1 and CDR2 from the germline V gene are DFQATT and SNEGSKA (reference sequence). The DNA for the CDR3 is TGCAGTGCTCTTCACAGGGGCGAAGGTGAAAAACTGTTTTTT. Translating it yields CSALHRGEGEKLFF.

At least ten counts were recorded for this clonotype. The chain couples TRBV7-3 to TRBJ1-1; no clear D. The V end was cut by 4 bases, the J end by 1 base, with 7 bases between. The CDR3 loop spans 13 amino acids. CDR1 is SGHTA, CDR2 FQGTGA, per germline. Here the CDR3 reads CASSWTANTEAFF. In DNA, the CDR3 is TGTGCCAGCAGCTGGACGGCGAACACTGAAGCTTTCTTT.

This clonotype has ten or more counts. This chain's CDR3 is CASSYGQYGYTF. DNA for the CDR3: TGCGCCAGCAGCTATGGACAGTATGGCTACACCTTC. The chain recombines TRBV5-1 with TRBJ1-2; TRBD1 is a possible D gene (6 bases). The CDR3 has 12 amino acids. Trimming stripped 3 bases from V and 5 bases from J, with 8 bases between. The germline CDR1 and CDR2 sequences are SGHRS and YFSETQ.

The sample holds many counts of this clonotype. The rearrangement joins TRBV10-3 to TRBJ2-5; the D gene is possibly TRBD2 (5 bases). The CDR3 is 12 residues long. Germline CDR1 ENHRY, CDR2 SYGVKD. V lost 5 bases to trimming and J lost 1 base, with 5 bases between them. The CDR3 DNA is TGTGCCATCAGTAGCGGCCAAGAGACCCAGTACTTC. Its protein is CAISSGQETQYF.

In this sample, this clonotype turned up a few times. The V gene is TRBV7-9, the J gene TRBJ1-3, with 8 nucleotides matching TRBD1. Germline lookup yields CDR1 SEHNR and CDR2 FQNEAQ (reference sequence). J gave up 4 bases and V 5 bases, and 10 bases lay outside the gene matches. The CDR3 is 16 amino acids. CDR3 sequence: CASSARQGSLGNTIYF. DNA for the CDR3: TGTGCCAGCAGCGCCCGACAGGGGAGCCTAGGAAACACCATATATTTT.

This clonotype was seen only a few times. V gene TRBV20-1 combines with J gene TRBJ2-1, with 7 bases matching TRBD2. Germline values: CDR1 DFQATT, CDR2 SNEGSKA (reference sequence). Trimming at V came to 8 bases and at J to 1 base, leaving 11 bases not matched to a gene. This CDR3 has 15 amino acids. CDR3 DNA sequence: TGCAGTCCTACTGGACTAGTCCTGTCCTACAATGAGCAGTTCTTC. This sequence encodes CSPTGLVLSYNEQFF.

This clonotype was counted ten times or more. The chain couples TRBV6-6 to TRBJ2-5; D not resolved. The CDR3 length is 14 residues. CDR1 and CDR2 from the germline V gene are MNHNY and SVGAGI (reference sequence). V lost 2 bases to trimming and J lost 1 base, with 8 bases between them. This chain's CDR3 is CASSYPSTQETQYF. Here the CDR3 DNA reads TGTGCCAGCAGTTACCCCAGCACCCAAGAGACCCAGTACTTC.

Relative to its sample, this clonotype is medium-sized. The gene calls are TRBV20-1 and TRBJ1-5, with 9 bases matching TRBD1. V gave up 6 bases and J gave up 8 bases; unmatched junction bases: 14. The CDR3 is 15 amino acids. CDR1 is DFQATT, CDR2 SNEGSKA, per germline (reference sequence). The CDR3 coding sequence is TGCAGTGCGTCAAGGGGGACAGGGAACGATGAGCCCCAGCATTTT. Its translation is CSASRGTGNDEPQHF.